The entry below gives a single TCR beta chain sequence along with its context. No antigen is known for it. This record belongs to a study of cytomegalovirus exposure and HLA in healthy donors. The PCR was carried out with 60 Vbeta primers and 13 Jbeta primers. Method: immunoSEQ multiplex PCR; TCRdb's copy keeps in-frame clones and lacks some. The data show under 200,000 clones, with about three quarters seen just once and around 2.8% held by the top ten. Germline V lookup: CDR1 LGHNA, CDR2 YSLEER. The CDR3 is made up of 20 amino acids. General study results and limits: Trimming of TCR beta V- and J-genes showed a link, identified in a later analysis, to a missense DCLRE1C variant. For most TCR beta V segments, an earlier analysis put the productive rate at about 87% or about 30% of the time.

This receptor was obtained from a middle-aged woman in good health and CMV-seropositive. What was sequenced was PBMCs. The chain uses TRBV4-3 and TRBJ2-5, with 12 bases lining up with TRBD2. The end of the DNA aligns better with TRBJ2-7, so the J call may be wrong. The CDR3 nucleotides are TGCGCCAGCAGCCTCCCTCGGGACAGGGGTGGACTAGCGGGAATCCCCGAGCAGTACTTC. Translated, it gives CASSLPRDRGGLAGIPEQYF.